This T cell receptor beta chain originates from a study of shared clonotypes between healthy human individuals. In this sample, this clone turned up many times. Sequenced by immunoSEQ multiplex PCR; TCRdb stores in-frame clones only, minus some. The sample has 190,000 or so clones; 65% to 80% are singletons. Deletions cut 2 bases from V and 0 bases from J, with 8 bases between. Germline CDR1 and CDR2: SGHRS and YFSETQ. This CDR3 has 14 amino acids. The sequence was collected from a man aged 25-45 years in good health. The rearrangement uses TRBV5-1 and TRBJ2-5; D might be TRBD2 (5 bases). The material sequenced was memory CD4+ T cells sorted from blood. Subset in this sample: CD45RA-negative fraction. The CDR3 nucleotides are TGCGCCAGCAGCTTTCGGGAATACCAAGAGACCCAGTACTTC. This codes for CASSFREYQETQYF.